This T cell receptor beta chain was captured by sequencing in a study of blood T cell repertoires in COVID-19. At the level of the study: T cells, B-cell-depleted T cells, or PBMCs provided the cDNA or gDNA that served as material.

Authors' processing steps: The authors estimated nucleated cell counts from reference gene primer amplification. Generated by immunoSEQ multiplex PCR, the TCRdb table keeps only in-frame clones and is missing some. V and J calls and clone size follow that table, whereas D and trimming were derived from the DNA. The repertoire consists of roughly 120,000 clones, with about 88% occurring once and the leading ten covering 7.5% to 9.5%. Deletions cut 2 bases from V and 4 bases from J, with 9 bases between. CDR1 is MNHEY, CDR2 SVGEGT, per germline. CDR3 length equals 14 residues. A single count supports this clone.

The gene calls are TRBV6-2 or TRBV6-3 and TRBJ1-5; no definite D call. Sequences were obtained from peripheral blood. This TCR was sampled from a woman between 65 and 79 years old who had recovered from COVID-19. The CDR3 nucleotides read TGTGCCAGCAGTTACGAGGGTCGGAATCAGCCCCAGCATTTT. Its protein product is CASSYEGRNQPQHF.